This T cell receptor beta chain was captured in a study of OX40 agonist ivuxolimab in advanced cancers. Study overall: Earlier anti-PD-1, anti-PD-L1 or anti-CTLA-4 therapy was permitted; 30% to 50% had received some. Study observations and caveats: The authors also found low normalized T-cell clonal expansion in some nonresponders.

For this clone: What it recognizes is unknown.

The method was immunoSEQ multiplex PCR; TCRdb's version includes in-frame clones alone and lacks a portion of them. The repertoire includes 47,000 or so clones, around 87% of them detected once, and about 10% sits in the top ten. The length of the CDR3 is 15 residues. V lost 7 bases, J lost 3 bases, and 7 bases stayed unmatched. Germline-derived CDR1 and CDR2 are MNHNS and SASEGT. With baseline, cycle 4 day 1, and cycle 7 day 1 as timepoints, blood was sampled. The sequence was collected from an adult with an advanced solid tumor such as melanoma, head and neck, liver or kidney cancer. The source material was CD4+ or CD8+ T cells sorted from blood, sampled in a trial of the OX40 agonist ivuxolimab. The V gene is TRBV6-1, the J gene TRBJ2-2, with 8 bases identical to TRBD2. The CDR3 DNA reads TGTGCCAGCACAGAGCGGGAGATAGACACCGGGGAGCTGTTTTTT. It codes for CASTEREIDTGELFF.